The 20 T cell receptor beta chains below were found in one sample sequenced in a study of OX40 agonist ivuxolimab in advanced cancers. Generated by immunoSEQ multiplex PCR, the TCRdb table keeps only in-frame clones and is missing some. The data show under 85,000 clones, about 85% seen once. Sample: CD4+ or CD8+ T cells sorted from blood, taken in a trial of the OX40 agonist ivuxolimab. Receptors were obtained from an adult with an advanced solid tumor such as melanoma, head and neck, liver or kidney cancer.

The gene calls are TRBV19 and TRBJ1-4; TRBD1 is a possible D gene (5 bases). The germline V gene has CDR1 LNHDA and CDR2 SQIVND (reference sequence). The CDR3 runs 16 residues. V gave up 5 bases and J gave up 7 bases, with 20 bases separating them. The CDR3 sequence is CASSFHSQGKSEKLFF. In DNA, the CDR3 is TGTGCCAGTAGTTTCCATTCCCAGGGAAAAAGTGAAAAACTGTTTTTT.

This clone was seen a handful of times. The J gene is TRBJ1-1, the V gene TRBV5-1; 12 positions match TRBD1. The CDR3 extends over 17 amino acids. The V and J ends lost 0 bases and 1 base, in that order; junction bases with no gene match: 4. Looked up from germline, CDR1 is SGHRS and CDR2 is YFSETQ. The CDR3 nucleotides are TGCGCCAGCAGCTTGGCCGGGACAGGGGGCCCGAACACTGAAGCTTTCTTT. This translates into CASSLAGTGGPNTEAFF.

The CDR3 DNA is TGTGCCAGCAAGAGGTCCGGAAGCACAGATACGCAGTATTTT. Translating gives CASKRSGSTDTQYF. This chain uses TRBV9 with TRBJ2-3, with D unclear. The germline CDR1 and CDR2 sequences are SGDLS and YYNGEE. V was cut by 6 bases and J by 0 bases, with 11 bases left in between. CDR3 length: 14 residues.

V gene TRBV10-3 combines with J gene TRBJ2-5; 8 positions agree with TRBD1. This CDR3 contains 17 residues. Germline V gene sequence: CDR1 ENHRY, CDR2 SYGVKD. V was clipped by 2 bases and J by 1 base; unmatched bases: 9. The CDR3 DNA reads TGTGCCATCAGTGAGCAACAGGGGGTCGGACGCCAAGAGACCCAGTACTTC. This codes for CAISEQQGVGRQETQYF.

This clone was counted once. The J gene is TRBJ1-2, the V gene TRBV19; no definite D call. The V and J ends lost 0 bases and 8 bases respectively, with 13 bases between them. The V gene's germline CDR1 is LNHDA and CDR2 SQIVND (reference sequence). This CDR3 is 14 amino acids long. The CDR3 DNA follows: TGTGCCAGTAGTATAGAGGAGACCCATTTGGGCTACACCTTC. It codes for CASSIEETHLGYTF.

V gene TRBV9 combines with J gene TRBJ2-5, with TRBD1 matching over 12 bases. The CDR3 is made up of 16 amino acids. Per germline, CDR1 SGDLS and CDR2 YYNGEE. Unmatched junction bases numbered 9, after V lost 4 bases and J lost 5 bases. This CDR3 is CASSPRDRGRPETQYF. The CDR3 nucleotides are TGTGCCAGCAGCCCCCGGGACAGGGGGCGCCCCGAGACCCAGTACTTC.

This clone is medium-sized by share. The chain joins TRBV7-2 to TRBJ2-7; 9 nucleotides agree with TRBD1. The germline V gene has CDR1 SGHTA and CDR2 FQGNSA. The CDR3 covers 14 residues. V lost 3 bases, J lost 3 bases, and 3 bases stayed unmatched. The CDR3 DNA reads TGTGCCAGCAGCTTGGGGACAGGGATCTACGAGCAGTACTTC. This encodes CASSLGTGIYEQYF.

J is TRBJ2-3 and V is TRBV19; D is ambiguous. Germline loops: CDR1 LNHDA, CDR2 SQIVND (reference sequence). V lost 5 bases to trimming and J lost 1 base, with 10 bases between them. This CDR3 contains 14 residues. CDR3 region: CASSLQAGTDTQYF. The CDR3 DNA is TGTGCCAGTAGTCTGCAGGCGGGCACAGATACGCAGTATTTT.

The CDR3 here is CASSQGTGRNTEAFF. The DNA for the CDR3 is TGTGCCAGCAGCCAAGGTACAGGGAGGAACACTGAAGCTTTCTTT. The chain joins TRBV11-3 to TRBJ1-1; maybe TRBD1 (6 bases). This CDR3 is built from 15 residues. Germline loops: CDR1 SGHNT, CDR2 YENEEA. Deletions cut 5 bases from V and 1 base from J, with 14 bases between.

The V and J genes are TRBV5-1 and TRBJ2-5; 9 bases align to TRBD2. CDR1 is SGHRS, CDR2 YFSETQ, per germline. CDR3 length: 15 residues. Trimming took 3 bases from V and 4 from J; bases not matched to a gene: 7. Here the CDR3 reads CASSSGGGGGETQYF. In nucleotides, the CDR3 is TGCGCCAGCAGCTCTGGCGGGGGGGGAGGAGAGACCCAGTACTTC.

J is TRBJ1-2 and V is TRBV10-1; 9 bases map to TRBD1. With 10 bases clipped from V and 5 bases from J, the junction kept 20 bases outside the gene matches. The germline V gene encodes CDR1 WNHNN and CDR2 SYGVQD (reference sequence). The CDR3 extends over 17 amino acids. This CDR3 is CATHRGRQGVRGYGYTF. The CDR3 DNA reads TGCGCCACCCATCGGGGAAGACAGGGGGTAAGAGGGTATGGCTACACCTTC.

This rearrangement joins TRBV28 to TRBJ1-2; weak D call: TRBD1 (5 bases). The CDR3 has 13 amino acids. Germline V lookup: CDR1 MDHEN, CDR2 SYDVKM. V lost 6 bases and J 0 bases, leaving 8 bases between the germline ends. CDR3 DNA: TGTGCCAGCAGCCGGGGGGCTAACTATGGCTACACCTTC. This encodes CASSRGANYGYTF.

This sequence joins TRBV14 and TRBJ1-1; maybe TRBD1 (5 bases). Germline V gives CDR1 SGHDN, CDR2 FVKESK. The V end lost 4 bases, the J end lost 5 bases, and 17 bases lay between the germline ends. The CDR3 extends over 15 amino acids. CDR3 coding DNA: TGTGCCAGCAGCCGAGGGACTTCCGGGGGGACTGAAGCTTTCTTT. Translating it yields CASSRGTSGGTEAFF. The variable domain in full, with the rest retrieved from reference TRBV14 and TRBJ1-1, is EAGVTQFPSHSVIEKGQTVTLRCDPISGHDNLYWYRRVMGKEIKFLLHFVKESKQDESGMPNNRFLAERTGGTYSTLKVQPAELEDSGVYFCASSRGTSGGTEAFFGQGTRLTVV.

This chain's CDR3 is CASSNPNAYNSPLHF. The CDR3 region has the DNA TGTGCCAGTAGTAACCCCAACGCCTATAATTCACCCCTCCACTTT. The chain has TRBV19 and TRBJ1-6, with D hard to call. The CDR3 consists of 15 residues. The germline V gene has CDR1 LNHDA and CDR2 SQIVND (reference sequence). V was pared by 4 bases and J by 2 bases, with 9 bases between.

This clone was seen a few times. The genes are TRBV7-3 and TRBJ1-5; D not certain. Germline CDR1 and CDR2: SGHTA and FQGTGA. The CDR3 spans 12 residues. The ends were cut back, 5 bases at V and 8 bases at J, with 10 bases in the middle. The CDR3 DNA reads as TGTGCCAGCAGCCTCGAACCGGAGCCCCAGCATTTT. It yields the protein CASSLEPEPQHF.

The chain employs TRBV27 and TRBJ1-2; D gene ambiguous. CDR1 and CDR2 (germline): MNHEY, SMNVEV (reference sequence). The ends were cut back, 10 bases at V and 2 bases at J, with 14 bases in the middle. The CDR3 loop spans 13 amino acids. This CDR3 is CAIRPAGNYGYTF. The CDR3 DNA follows: TGTGCCATCAGACCCGCGGGGAACTATGGCTACACCTTC.

The V gene is TRBV10-3, the J gene TRBJ2-5; possibly TRBD1 for D (6 bases). The CDR3 is 13 residues long. V was cut by 3 bases and J by 3 bases, with 8 bases left in between. The V gene's germline CDR1 is ENHRY and CDR2 SYGVKD. For the CDR3, the DNA is TGTGCCATCAGTGAAGGACAGAAAGAGACCCAGTACTTC. It is translated as CAISEGQKETQYF.

V gene TRBV7-2 combines with J gene TRBJ1-6; TRBD1 agrees at 7 bases. This CDR3 region has 14 residues. CDR1 is SGHTA, CDR2 FQGNSA, per germline. V dropped 5 bases and J dropped 7; count of bases not matched to a gene: 5. CDR3 in amino acids: CASSRDSLNSPLHF. The CDR3 DNA follows: TGTGCCAGCAGCCGGGACAGTTTGAATTCACCCCTCCACTTT. Together with reference TRBV7-2 and TRBJ1-6, the CDR3 gives the full variable domain: GAGVSQSPSNKVTEKGKDVELRCDPISGHTALYWYRQSLGQGLEFLIYFQGNSAPDKSGLPSDRFSAERTGGSVSTLTIQRTQQEDSAVYLCASSRDSLNSPLHFGNGTRLTVT.

The V call is TRBV7-7, the J call TRBJ2-3; D is perhaps TRBD1 or TRBD2 (7 bases each). There are 17 residues in the CDR3. The germline V gene encodes CDR1 SSHAT and CDR2 FNYEAQ (reference sequence). Trimming took off 5 bases at V and 3 bases at J, with 21 bases between the two ends. The CDR3 loop is CASSPGLGGGGTDTQYF. CDR3 DNA: TGTGCCAGCAGCCCAGGACTAGGGGGCGGGGGAACAGATACGCAGTATTTT.

The chain carries TRBV19 and TRBJ2-5, with D unclear. Near its end, the DNA agrees better with TRBJ2-7, so the J call may be wrong. Germline CDR1 is LNHDA and CDR2 is SQIVND (reference sequence). This CDR3 is 15 amino acids long. The CDR3 DNA is TGTGCCAGTAGTATGTCGTCGCTAGGAAGATACGAGCAGTACTTC. Translating gives CASSMSSLGRYEQYF.